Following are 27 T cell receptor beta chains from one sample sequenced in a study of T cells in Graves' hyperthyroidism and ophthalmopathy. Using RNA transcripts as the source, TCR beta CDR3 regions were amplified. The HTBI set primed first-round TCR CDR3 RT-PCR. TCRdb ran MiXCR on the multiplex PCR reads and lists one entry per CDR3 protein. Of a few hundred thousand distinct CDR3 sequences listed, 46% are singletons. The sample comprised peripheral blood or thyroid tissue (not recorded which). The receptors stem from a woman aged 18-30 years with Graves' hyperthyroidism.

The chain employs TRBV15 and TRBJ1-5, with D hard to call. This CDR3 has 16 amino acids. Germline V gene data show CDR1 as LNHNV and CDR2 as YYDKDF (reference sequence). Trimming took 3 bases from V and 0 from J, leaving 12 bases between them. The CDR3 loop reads CATSSPTGPSNQPQHF. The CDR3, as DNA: TGTGCCACCAGCAGTCCCACTGGGCCTAGCAATCAGCCCCAGCATTTT. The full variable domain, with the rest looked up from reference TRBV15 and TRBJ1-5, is DAMVIQNPRYQVTQFGKPVTLSCSQTLNHNVMYWYQQKSSQAPKLLFHYYDKDFNNEADTPDNFQSRRPNTSFCFLDIRSPGLGDTAMYLCATSSPTGPSNQPQHFGDGTRLSIL.

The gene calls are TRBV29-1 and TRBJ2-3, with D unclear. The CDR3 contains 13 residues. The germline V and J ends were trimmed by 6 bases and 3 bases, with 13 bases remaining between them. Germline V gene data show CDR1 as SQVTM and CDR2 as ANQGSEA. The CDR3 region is CSVPWGRTDTQYF. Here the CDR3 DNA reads TGCAGCGTCCCGTGGGGTAGAACAGATACGCAGTATTTT.

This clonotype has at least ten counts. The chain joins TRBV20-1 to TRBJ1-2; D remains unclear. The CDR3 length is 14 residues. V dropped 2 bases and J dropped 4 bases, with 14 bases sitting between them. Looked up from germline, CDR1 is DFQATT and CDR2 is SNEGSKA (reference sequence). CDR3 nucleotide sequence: TGCAGTGCTAGACAAACCCGAGAGGGCTATGGCTACACCTTC. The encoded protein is CSARQTREGYGYTF.

The CDR3 DNA reads as TGTGCCAGCAGCTTAGGGGCGGGAGGCTGGAGCGATGAGCAGTTCTTC. This sequence encodes CASSLGAGGWSDEQFF. The chain is built from TRBV7-3 and TRBJ2-1; 8 nucleotides align to TRBD2. The germline V gene encodes CDR1 SGHTA and CDR2 FQGTGA. The CDR3 consists of 16 residues. V trimming: 2 bases; J trimming: 8 bases; junction bases outside the gene matches: 11.

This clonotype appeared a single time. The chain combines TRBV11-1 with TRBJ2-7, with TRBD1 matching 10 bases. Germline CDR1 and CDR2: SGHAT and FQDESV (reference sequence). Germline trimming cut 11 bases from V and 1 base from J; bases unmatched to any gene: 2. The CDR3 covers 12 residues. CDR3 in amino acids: CAADRGSYEQYF. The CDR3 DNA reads TGTGCCGCGGACAGGGGGTCCTACGAGCAGTACTTC.

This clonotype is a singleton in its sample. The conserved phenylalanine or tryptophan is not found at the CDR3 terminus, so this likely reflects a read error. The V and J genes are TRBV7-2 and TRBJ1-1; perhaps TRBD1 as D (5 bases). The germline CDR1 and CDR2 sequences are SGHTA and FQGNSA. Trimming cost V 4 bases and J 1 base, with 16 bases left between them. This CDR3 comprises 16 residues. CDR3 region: CASSSVRDGPNTEAFS. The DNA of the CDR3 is TGTGCCAGCAGCTCAGTGCGGGACGGACCGAACACTGAAGCTTTCTCT.

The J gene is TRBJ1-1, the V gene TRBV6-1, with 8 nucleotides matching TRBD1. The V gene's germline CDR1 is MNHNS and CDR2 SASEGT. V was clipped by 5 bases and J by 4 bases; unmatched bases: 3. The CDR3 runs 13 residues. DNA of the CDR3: TGTGCCAGCAGTTTACAGGGGGTCACTGAAGCTTTCTTT. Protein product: CASSLQGVTEAFF.

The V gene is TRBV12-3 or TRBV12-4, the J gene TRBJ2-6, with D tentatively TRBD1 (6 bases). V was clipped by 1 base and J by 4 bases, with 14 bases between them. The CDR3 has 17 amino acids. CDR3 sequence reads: CASSLGATGPGANVLTF. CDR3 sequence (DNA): TGTGCCAGCAGTTTAGGAGCCACAGGGCCGGGGGCCAACGTCCTGACTTTC.

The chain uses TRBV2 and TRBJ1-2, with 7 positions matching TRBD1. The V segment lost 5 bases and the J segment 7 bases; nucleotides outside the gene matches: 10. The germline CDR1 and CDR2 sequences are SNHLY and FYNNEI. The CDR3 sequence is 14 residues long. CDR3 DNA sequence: TGTGCCAGCAGTTTCGACAGGGCCGGAGGTGGCTACACCTTC. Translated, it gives CASSFDRAGGGYTF.

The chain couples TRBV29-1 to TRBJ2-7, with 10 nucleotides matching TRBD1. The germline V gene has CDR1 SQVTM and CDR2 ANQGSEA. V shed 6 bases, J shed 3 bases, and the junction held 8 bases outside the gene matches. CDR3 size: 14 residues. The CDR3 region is CSVGTGEFSYEQYF. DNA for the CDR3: TGCAGCGTAGGGACAGGGGAATTCAGCTACGAGCAGTACTTC.

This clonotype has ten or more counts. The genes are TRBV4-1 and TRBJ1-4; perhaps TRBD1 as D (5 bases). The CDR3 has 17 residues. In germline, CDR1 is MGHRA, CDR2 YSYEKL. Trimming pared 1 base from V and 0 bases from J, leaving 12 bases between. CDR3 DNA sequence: TGCGCCAGCAGCCAAGCAGGACACGTTGCAACTAATGAAAAACTGTTTTTT. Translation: CASSQAGHVATNEKLFF.

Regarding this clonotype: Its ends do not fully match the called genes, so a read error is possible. Written as DNA, the CDR3 is TGTGCCAGCAGCGACAGGGGTTCGAATTCACTCCTCCACTTT. It yields the protein CASSDRGSNSLLHF. J is TRBJ1-6 and V is TRBV2; 8 bases map to TRBD1. The CDR3 totals 14 residues. From germline, CDR1 is SNHLY and CDR2 FYNNEI.

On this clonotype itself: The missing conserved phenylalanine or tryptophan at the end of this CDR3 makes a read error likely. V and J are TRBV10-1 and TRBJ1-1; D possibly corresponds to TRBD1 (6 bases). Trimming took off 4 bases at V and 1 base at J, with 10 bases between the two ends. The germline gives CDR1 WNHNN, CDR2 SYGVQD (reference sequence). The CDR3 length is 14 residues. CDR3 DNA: TGCGCCAGCAGTGTTGGGGGGCCGAACACTGAAGCTTTCCTT. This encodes CASSVGGPNTEAFL.

The CDR3 spells CASGFASGNTIYF. CDR3 sequence (DNA): TGTGCCAGCGGTTTTGCCTCTGGAAACACCATATATTTT. V is TRBV7-9 and J is TRBJ1-3; D remains ambiguous. Trimming took off 8 bases at V and 0 bases at J, with 8 bases between the two ends. Germline V gene lookup returns CDR1 SEHNR and CDR2 FQNEAQ (reference sequence). This CDR3 region has 13 residues.

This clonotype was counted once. CDR3 amino acids: CATSRDRGANYGYTF. The CDR3 nucleotides read TGTGCCACCAGCAGAGATAGAGGGGCTAACTATGGCTACACCTTC. This rearrangement joins TRBV15 to TRBJ1-2, with D possibly being TRBD1 (5 bases). The V end lost 0 bases, the J end lost 0 bases, and 8 bases lay between the germline ends. The CDR3 runs 15 residues. CDR1 and CDR2 (germline): LNHNV, YYDKDF (reference sequence).

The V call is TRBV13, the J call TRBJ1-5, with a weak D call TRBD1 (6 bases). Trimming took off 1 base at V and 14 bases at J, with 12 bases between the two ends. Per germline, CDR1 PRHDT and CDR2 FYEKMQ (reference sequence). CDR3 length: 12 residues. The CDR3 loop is CASSLDRAYEHF. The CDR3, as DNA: TGTGCCAGCAGCTTAGACAGGGCCTACGAGCATTTT.

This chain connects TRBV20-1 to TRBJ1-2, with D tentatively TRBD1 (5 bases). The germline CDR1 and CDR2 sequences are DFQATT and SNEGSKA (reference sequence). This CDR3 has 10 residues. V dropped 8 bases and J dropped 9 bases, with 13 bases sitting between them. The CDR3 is CSPSQDSYTF. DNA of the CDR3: TGCAGTCCCAGCCAGGACAGCTACACCTTC.

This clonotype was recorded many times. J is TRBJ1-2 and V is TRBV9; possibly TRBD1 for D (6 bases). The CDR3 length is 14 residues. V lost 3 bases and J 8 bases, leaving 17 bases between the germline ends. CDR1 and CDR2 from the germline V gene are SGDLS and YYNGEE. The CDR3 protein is CASSAKQGSPGYTF. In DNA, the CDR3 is TGTGCCAGCAGCGCCAAACAGGGATCGCCGGGCTACACCTTC. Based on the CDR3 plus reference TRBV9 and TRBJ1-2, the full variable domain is DSGVTQTPKHLITATGQRVTLRCSPRSGDLSVYWYQQSLDQGLQFLIQYYNGEERAKGNILERFSAQQFPDLHSELNLSSLELGDSALYFCASSAKQGSPGYTFGSGTRLTVV.

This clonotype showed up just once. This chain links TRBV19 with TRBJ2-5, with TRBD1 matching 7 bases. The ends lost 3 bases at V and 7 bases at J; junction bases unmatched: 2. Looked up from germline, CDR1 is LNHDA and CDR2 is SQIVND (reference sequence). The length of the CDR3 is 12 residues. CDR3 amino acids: CASSMTGRTQYF. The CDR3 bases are TGTGCCAGTAGTATGACAGGGAGGACCCAGTACTTC.

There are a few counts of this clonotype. The CDR3, as DNA: TGTGCCAGCAGCCTTCAGACAGCCGCGAACACCGGGGAGCTGTTTTTT. This gives the protein CASSLQTAANTGELFF. V usage is TRBV7-9 and J usage is TRBJ2-2; a possible D gene is TRBD1 (5 bases). Deletions cut 5 bases from V and 0 bases from J, with 13 bases between. This CDR3 has 16 amino acids. Germline lookup yields CDR1 SEHNR and CDR2 FQNEAQ (reference sequence).

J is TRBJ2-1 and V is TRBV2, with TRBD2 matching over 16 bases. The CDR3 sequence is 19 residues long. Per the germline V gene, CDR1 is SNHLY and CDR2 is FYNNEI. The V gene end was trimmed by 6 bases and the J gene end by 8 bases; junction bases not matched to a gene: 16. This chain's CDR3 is CASRAGGPGLAGGPYEQFF. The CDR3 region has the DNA TGTGCCAGCAGAGCTGGTGGACCGGGACTAGCGGGAGGGCCATATGAGCAGTTCTTC.

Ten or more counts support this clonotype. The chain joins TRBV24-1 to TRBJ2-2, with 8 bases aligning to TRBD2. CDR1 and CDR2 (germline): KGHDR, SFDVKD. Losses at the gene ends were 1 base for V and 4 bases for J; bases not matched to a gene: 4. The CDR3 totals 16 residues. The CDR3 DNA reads TGTGCCACCAGTGATTTCGGGGGGGTCGGCACCGGGGAGCTGTTTTTT. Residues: CATSDFGGVGTGELFF.

CDR3 in DNA: TGCGCCAGCAGTGGGGTCCCCGAAGAGACCCAGTACTTC. The encoded protein is CASSGVPEETQYF. V is TRBV10-2 and J is TRBJ2-5; D is undetermined. Per the germline V gene, CDR1 is WSHSY and CDR2 is SAAADI. V was cut by 4 bases and J by 3 bases, with 9 bases left in between. The CDR3 is 13 residues long.

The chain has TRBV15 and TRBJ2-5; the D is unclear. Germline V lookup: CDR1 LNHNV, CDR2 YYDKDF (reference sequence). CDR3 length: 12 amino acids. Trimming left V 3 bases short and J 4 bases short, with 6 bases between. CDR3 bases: TGTGCCACCAGCAGCGGTGCAGAGACCCAGTACTTC. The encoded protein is CATSSGAETQYF.

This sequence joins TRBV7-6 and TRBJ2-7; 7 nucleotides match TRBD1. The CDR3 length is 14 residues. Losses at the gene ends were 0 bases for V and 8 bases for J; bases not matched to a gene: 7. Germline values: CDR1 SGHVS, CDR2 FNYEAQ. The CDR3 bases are TGTGCCAGCAGCTTAGCAAGGGGGCGGCCCCAGCAGTACTTC. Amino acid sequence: CASSLARGRPQQYF. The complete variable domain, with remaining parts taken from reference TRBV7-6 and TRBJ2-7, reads GAGVSQSPRYKVTKRGQDVALRCDPISGHVSLYWYRQALGQGPEFLTYFNYEAQQDKSGLPNDRFSAERPEGSISTLTIQRTEQRDSAMYRCASSLARGRPQQYFGPGTRLTVT.

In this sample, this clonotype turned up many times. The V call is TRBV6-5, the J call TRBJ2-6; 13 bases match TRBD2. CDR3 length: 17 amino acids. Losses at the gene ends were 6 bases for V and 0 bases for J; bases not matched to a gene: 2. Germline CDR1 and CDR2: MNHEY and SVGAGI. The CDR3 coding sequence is TGTGCCAGCAGGGGACTAGCGGGAAACTCTGGGGCCAACGTCCTGACTTTC. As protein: CASRGLAGNSGANVLTF.

CDR3 amino acids: CATSRGAGRREKLFF. CDR3 in DNA: TGTGCCACCAGCAGAGGGGCGGGCCGAAGGGAAAAACTGTTTTTT. The V call is TRBV15, the J call TRBJ1-4; D gene uncertain. The CDR3 spans 15 residues. Between the trimmed V and J ends, which lost 1 base and 8 bases, there was a span of 14 bases. Germline V lookup: CDR1 LNHNV, CDR2 YYDKDF (reference sequence).